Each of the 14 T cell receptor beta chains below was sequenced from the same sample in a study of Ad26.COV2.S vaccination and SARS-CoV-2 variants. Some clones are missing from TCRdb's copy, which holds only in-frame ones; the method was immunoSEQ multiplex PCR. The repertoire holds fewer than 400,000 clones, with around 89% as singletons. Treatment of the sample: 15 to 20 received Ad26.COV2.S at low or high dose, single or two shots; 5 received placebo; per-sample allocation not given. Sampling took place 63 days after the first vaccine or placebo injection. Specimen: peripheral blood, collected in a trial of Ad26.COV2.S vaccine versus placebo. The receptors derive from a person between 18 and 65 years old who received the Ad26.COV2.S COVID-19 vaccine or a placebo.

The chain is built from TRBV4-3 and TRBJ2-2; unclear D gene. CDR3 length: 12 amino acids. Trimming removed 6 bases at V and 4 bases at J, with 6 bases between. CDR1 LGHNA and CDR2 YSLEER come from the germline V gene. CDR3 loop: CASSPGTGELFF. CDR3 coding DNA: TGCGCCAGCAGTCCGGGCACCGGGGAGCTGTTTTTT.

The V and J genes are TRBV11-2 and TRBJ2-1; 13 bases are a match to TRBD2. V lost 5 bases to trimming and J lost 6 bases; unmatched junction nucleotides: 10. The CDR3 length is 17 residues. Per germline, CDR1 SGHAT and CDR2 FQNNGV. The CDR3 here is CASSLRTSGSRGNEQFF. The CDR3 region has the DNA TGTGCCAGCAGCCTAAGGACTAGCGGGAGCCGGGGCAATGAGCAGTTCTTC.

The CDR3 loop is CASSQGTGWGQPQHF. The CDR3 nucleotides are TGTGCCAGCAGCCAGGGGACAGGGTGGGGTCAGCCCCAGCATTTT. The chain uses TRBV4-2 and TRBJ1-5, with 9 bases matching TRBD1. Germline assignment: CDR1 LGHNA and CDR2 YNFKEQ. Trimming removed 3 bases from V and 6 bases from J; junction bases left unmatched: 6. The CDR3 loop spans 15 amino acids.

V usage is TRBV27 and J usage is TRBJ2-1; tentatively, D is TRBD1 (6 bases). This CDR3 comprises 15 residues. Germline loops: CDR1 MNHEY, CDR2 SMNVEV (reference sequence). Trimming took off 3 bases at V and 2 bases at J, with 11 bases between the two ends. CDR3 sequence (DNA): TGTGCCAGCAGTTTGGGGGCCCATACCTACAATGAGCAGTTCTTC. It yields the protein CASSLGAHTYNEQFF.

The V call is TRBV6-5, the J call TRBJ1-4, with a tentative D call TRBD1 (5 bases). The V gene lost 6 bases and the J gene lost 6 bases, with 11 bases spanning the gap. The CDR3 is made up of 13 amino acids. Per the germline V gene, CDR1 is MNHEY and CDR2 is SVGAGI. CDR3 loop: CASRRQTDEKLFF. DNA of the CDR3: TGTGCCAGCAGAAGACAGACAGATGAAAAACTGTTTTTT.

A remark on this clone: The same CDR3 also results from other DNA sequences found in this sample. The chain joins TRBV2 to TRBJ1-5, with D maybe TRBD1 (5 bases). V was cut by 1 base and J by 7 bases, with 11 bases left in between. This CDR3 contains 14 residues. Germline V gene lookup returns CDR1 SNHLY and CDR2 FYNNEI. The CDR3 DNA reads TGTGCCAGCAGTGAAGGGCAGGGCGGGCAGCCCCAGCATTTT. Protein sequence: CASSEGQGGQPQHF.

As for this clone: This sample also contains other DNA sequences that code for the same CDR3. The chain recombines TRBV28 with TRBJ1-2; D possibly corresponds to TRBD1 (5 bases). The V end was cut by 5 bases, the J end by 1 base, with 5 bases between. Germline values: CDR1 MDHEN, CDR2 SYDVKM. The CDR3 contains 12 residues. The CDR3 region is CASSRGNYGYTF. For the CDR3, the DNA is TGTGCCAGCAGTAGGGGTAACTATGGCTACACCTTC.

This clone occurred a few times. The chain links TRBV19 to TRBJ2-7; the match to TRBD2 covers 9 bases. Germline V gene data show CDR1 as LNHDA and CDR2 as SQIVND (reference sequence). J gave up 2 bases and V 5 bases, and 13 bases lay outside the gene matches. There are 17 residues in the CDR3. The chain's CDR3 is CASSPRGGSGRTYEQYF. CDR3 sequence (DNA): TGTGCCAGTAGTCCCCGAGGAGGAAGCGGGAGGACCTACGAGCAGTACTTC.

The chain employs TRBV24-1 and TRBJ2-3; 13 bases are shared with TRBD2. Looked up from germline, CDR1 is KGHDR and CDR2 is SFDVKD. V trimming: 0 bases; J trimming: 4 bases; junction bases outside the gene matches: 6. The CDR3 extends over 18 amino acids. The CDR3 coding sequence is TGTGCCACCAGTGATTTGCTCGGGACTAGCGGGACGCCAGATACGCAGTATTTT. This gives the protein CATSDLLGTSGTPDTQYF.

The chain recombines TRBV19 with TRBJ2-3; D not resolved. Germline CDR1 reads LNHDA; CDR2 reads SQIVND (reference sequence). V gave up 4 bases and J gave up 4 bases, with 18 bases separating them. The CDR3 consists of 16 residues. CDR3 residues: CASSTLTPWGPDTQYF. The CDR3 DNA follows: TGTGCCAGTAGTACCCTCACTCCTTGGGGTCCAGATACGCAGTATTTT.

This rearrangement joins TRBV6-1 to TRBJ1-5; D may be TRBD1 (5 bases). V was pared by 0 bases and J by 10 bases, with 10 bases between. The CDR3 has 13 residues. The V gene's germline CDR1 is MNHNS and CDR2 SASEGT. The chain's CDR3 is CASSEALRGPQHF. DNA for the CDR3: TGTGCCAGCAGTGAAGCGCTACGGGGCCCCCAGCATTTT.

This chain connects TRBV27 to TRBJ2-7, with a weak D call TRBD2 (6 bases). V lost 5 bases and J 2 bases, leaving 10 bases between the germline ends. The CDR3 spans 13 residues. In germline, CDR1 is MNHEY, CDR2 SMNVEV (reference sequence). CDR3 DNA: TGTGCCAGCAGTAGGGCGGGACCCTACGAGCAGTACTTC. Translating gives CASSRAGPYEQYF.

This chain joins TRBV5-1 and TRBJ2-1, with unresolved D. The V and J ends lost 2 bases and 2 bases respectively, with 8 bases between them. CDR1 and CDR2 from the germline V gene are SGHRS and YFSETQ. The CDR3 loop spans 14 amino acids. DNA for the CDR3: TGCGCCAGCAGCTTTCTAGAGCCCTACAATGAGCAGTTCTTC. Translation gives CASSFLEPYNEQFF.

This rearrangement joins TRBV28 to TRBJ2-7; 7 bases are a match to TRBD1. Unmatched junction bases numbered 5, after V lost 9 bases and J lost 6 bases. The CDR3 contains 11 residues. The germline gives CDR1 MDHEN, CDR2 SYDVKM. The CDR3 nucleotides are TGTGCCAGTTCTAACAGGGGCGAGCAGTACTTC. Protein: CASSNRGEQYF.